This T cell receptor beta chain was sequenced during a study of cytomegalovirus exposure and HLA in healthy donors. Background on the study: Among the 350 to 500 donors who were genotyped, approximately 84% fell in the genetic ancestry cluster that is associated with self-reported Caucasian donors. Study results and limitations: Specificity of a few CMV-associated chains for CMV antigens was verified in vitro. A later analysis by the authors found several of the most significant clusters apparently linked to common viral pathogens.

The PCR employed 60 Vbeta primers together with 13 Jbeta primers. Sequencing was performed with immunoSEQ multiplex PCR; in TCRdb, only in-frame clones are kept and a portion is missing. This table has under 150,000 clones, 70% to 85% appearing once. CDR1 and CDR2 from the germline V gene are SGHNT and YYREEE (reference sequence). CDR3 length: 14 amino acids. V was trimmed by 4 bases and J by 4 bases, leaving 13 bases between them. The sample holds a few counts of this clone. Its antigen is undetermined. The chain has TRBV5-4 and TRBJ2-3, with a weak D call TRBD2 (5 bases). This receptor was taken from a man aged 25-40 years in good health and CMV-seropositive. The sequenced sample was PBMCs. This CDR3 reads CASSRGMRADTQYF. The CDR3 nucleotides read TGTGCCAGCAGCCGAGGAATGAGGGCAGATACGCAGTATTTT.